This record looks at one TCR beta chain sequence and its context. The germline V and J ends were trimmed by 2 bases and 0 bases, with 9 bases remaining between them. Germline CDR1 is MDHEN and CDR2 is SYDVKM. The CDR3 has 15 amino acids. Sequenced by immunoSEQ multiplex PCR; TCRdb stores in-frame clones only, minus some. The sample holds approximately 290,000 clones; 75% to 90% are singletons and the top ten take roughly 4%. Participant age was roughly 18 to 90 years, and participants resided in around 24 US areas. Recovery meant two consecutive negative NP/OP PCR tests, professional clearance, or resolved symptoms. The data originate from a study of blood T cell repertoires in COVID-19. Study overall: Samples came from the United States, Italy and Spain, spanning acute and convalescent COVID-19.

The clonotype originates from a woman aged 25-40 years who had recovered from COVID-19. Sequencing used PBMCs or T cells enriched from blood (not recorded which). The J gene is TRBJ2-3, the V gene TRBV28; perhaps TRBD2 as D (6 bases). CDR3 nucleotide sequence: TGTGCCAGCAGTTTACTAGCGCCTAGCACAGATACGCAGTATTTT. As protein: CASSLLAPSTDTQYF.